This T cell receptor beta chain is drawn from a study of blood T cell repertoires in COVID-19. For the study at large: Italy, Spain and the United States were the sources of the convalescent and acute COVID-19 samples. PBMCs, B-cell-depleted T cells, or T cells provided the cDNA or gDNA that made up the material.

V shed 5 bases and J 3 bases; nucleotides not matched to a gene: 10. Per germline, CDR1 LNHNV and CDR2 YYDKDF (reference sequence). There are 16 residues in the CDR3. Study processing details: Estimation of nucleated cell counts relied on the amplification of reference gene primers. Produced via immunoSEQ multiplex PCR; TCRdb's table is partial and in-frame only. Clone size and V and J calls were adopted from that table, with D and trimming inferred from the DNA. Of around 56,000 clones in the sample, around 84% were seen once. Sequencing was carried out using peripheral blood. V and J are TRBV15 and TRBJ2-7; 10 bases agree with TRBD1. This TCR was sampled from a man in his sixties with acute or convalescent COVID-19. In DNA form, the CDR3 reads TGTGCCACCAGCGGGGGTCCGGGACAGGGGAACTACGAGCAGTACTTC. Its translation: CATSGGPGQGNYEQYF.